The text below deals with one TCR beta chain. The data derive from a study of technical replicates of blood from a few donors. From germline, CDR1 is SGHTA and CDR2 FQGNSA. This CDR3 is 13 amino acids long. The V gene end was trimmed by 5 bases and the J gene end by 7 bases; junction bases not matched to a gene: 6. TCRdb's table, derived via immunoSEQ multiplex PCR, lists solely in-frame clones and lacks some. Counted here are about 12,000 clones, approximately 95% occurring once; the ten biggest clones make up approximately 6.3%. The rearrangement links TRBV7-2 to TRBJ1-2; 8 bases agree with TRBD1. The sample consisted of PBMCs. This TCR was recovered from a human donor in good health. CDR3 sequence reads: CASSKGQGGGYTF. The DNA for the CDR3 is TGTGCCAGCAGCAAAGGACAGGGTGGTGGCTACACCTTC.